These 8 T cell receptor beta chains were all obtained from the same sample, sequenced in a study of patients and donors after allogeneic stem cell transplantation. MiXCR, applied by TCRdb to the RT-PCR reads, yields one record per CDR3 protein. Of about 230,000 distinct CDR3 sequences listed, about 14% were seen once; the top ten hold approximately 10%. Specimen: blood, either unsorted or a sorted T cell fraction (not recorded which). The origin of the receptors is a human donor who was either an allogeneic HSCT recipient or a stem cell or donor lymphocyte infusion donor (not recorded which). It is not recorded whose cells these are; they may come from a transplant donor.

The gene calls are TRBV4-3 and TRBJ1-2; D may be TRBD1 (6 bases). Deletions cut 0 bases from V and 11 bases from J, with 16 bases between. The CDR3 sequence is 14 residues long. Germline V gene sequence: CDR1 LGHNA, CDR2 YSLEER. CDR3 DNA: TGCGCCAGCAGCCAAGATAACAGAGCACAGGGATACACCTTC. The encoded protein is CASSQDNRAQGYTF.

In this sample, this clonotype turned up a few times. The genes are TRBV27 and TRBJ2-7; D not certain. Germline V gene data show CDR1 as MNHEY and CDR2 as SMNVEV (reference sequence). V was cut by 2 bases and J by 3 bases, with 11 bases left in between. The CDR3 is made up of 14 amino acids. CDR3 DNA sequence: TGTGCCAGCAGTTTACTGGACCGGATCTACGAGCAGTACTTC. Its translation is CASSLLDRIYEQYF.

This clonotype was seen a single time. The rearrangement links TRBV6-5 to TRBJ1-6; TRBD1 might be the D (5 bases). Germline values: CDR1 MNHEY, CDR2 SVGAGI. The V gene lost 4 bases and the J gene lost 7 bases, with 17 bases spanning the gap. This CDR3 spans 16 amino acids. The CDR3 loop is CASSSASDSWNSPLHF. In nucleotides, the CDR3 is TGTGCCAGCAGTTCGGCGTCAGACAGTTGGAATTCACCCCTCCACTTT.

CDR3 amino acids: CAWMLVGAGEQFF. The DNA for the CDR3 is TGTGCCTGGATGCTCGTCGGGGCGGGTGAGCAGTTCTTC. V gene TRBV30 combines with J gene TRBJ2-1; D possibly matches TRBD1 or TRBD2 (5 bases each). With 4 bases removed from V and 9 bases from J, the gap between germline ends came to 16 bases. Germline assignment: CDR1 GTSNPN and CDR2 SVGIG (reference sequence). The length of the CDR3 is 13 residues.

This clonotype was picked up a small number of times. The V call is TRBV29-1, the J call TRBJ1-5, with 8 bases aligning to TRBD1. CDR1 is SQVTM and CDR2 is ANQGSEA in the germline V gene. The CDR3 sequence is 14 residues long. Losses at the gene ends were 6 bases for V and 4 bases for J; bases not matched to a gene: 8. The CDR3 loop reads CSVRLDRANQPQHF. The CDR3 DNA reads TGCAGCGTCAGGCTGGACAGGGCTAATCAGCCCCAGCATTTT.

V and J are TRBV27 and TRBJ2-1; D perhaps matches TRBD2 (6 bases). CDR3 length: 16 amino acids. Trimming cost V 6 bases and J 0 bases, with 15 bases left between them. Germline CDR1 MNHEY, CDR2 SMNVEV (reference sequence). This CDR3 reads CASSRERSSSYNEQFF. The CDR3 region has the DNA TGTGCCAGCAGCCGGGAGCGGAGTAGCTCCTACAATGAGCAGTTCTTC.

The DNA of the CDR3 is TGTGCCAGCAGCCCACCGGGACGGTACGAAGGTACCCAGTACTTC. This translates into CASSPPGRYEGTQYF. The chain carries TRBV7-9 and TRBJ2-5; D is possibly TRBD1 or TRBD2 (5 bases each). Per the germline V gene, CDR1 is SEHNR and CDR2 is FQNEAQ (reference sequence). This CDR3 comprises 15 residues. Trimming took off 5 bases at V and 8 bases at J, with 21 bases between the two ends. The full variable domain, rest sourced from reference TRBV7-9 and TRBJ2-5, is DTGVSQNPRHKITKRGQNVTFRCDPISEHNRLYWYRQTLGQGPEFLTYFQNEAQLEKSRLLSDRFSAERPKGSFSTLEIQRTEQGDSAMYLCASSPPGRYEGTQYFGPGTRLLVL.

A few counts support this clonotype. The J gene is TRBJ1-5, the V gene TRBV10-3; D is unclear. Germline values: CDR1 ENHRY, CDR2 SYGVKD. Trimming pared 2 bases from V and 2 bases from J, leaving 7 bases between. The CDR3 sequence is 14 residues long. This chain's CDR3 is CAISERVGNQPQHF. The DNA for the CDR3 is TGTGCCATCAGTGAGCGGGTGGGCAATCAGCCCCAGCATTTT.